This TCR beta chain was sequenced during a study of a mutant IDH1 vaccine in newly diagnosed glioma. Time point reported: week 11, during vaccination. The vaccine gave 300 ug of a 20-mer mutant IDH1 peptide subcutaneously per dose. The assay was immunoSEQ multiplex PCR, and TCRdb's table has in-frame clones only and misses some. The sample lists about 67,000 clones; 89% were seen once. The CDR3 has 15 amino acids. Germline V CDR1 and CDR2: MGHRA, YSYEKL. V lost 4 bases to trimming and J lost 7 bases, with 16 bases between them. On this clone itself: Its antigen is not known.

The V gene is TRBV4-1, the J gene TRBJ2-2, with D perhaps TRBD2 (6 bases). The sample in question was PBMCs, obtained from a glioma patient whose treatment included an IDH1 peptide vaccine. The sequence came from a man aged 35 to 55 with glioma. The CDR3 is CASSRGTRGGGELFF. The CDR3 DNA reads as TGCGCCAGCAGCCGGGGAACGCGGGGCGGCGGGGAGCTGTTTTTT.